These T cell receptor beta chains were read from a single sample in a study of blood T cell repertoires in COVID-19. Sequenced by immunoSEQ multiplex PCR; TCRdb stores in-frame clones only, minus some. Of roughly 240,000 clones listed, roughly 83% are singletons. The sequenced material came from PBMCs or T cells enriched from blood (not recorded which). These receptors were obtained from a woman aged 45 to 65 who had recovered from COVID-19. Each CDR3 is given with its conserved first and last residue. Each record gives: D gene, V gene, J gene, clone size, CDR3 protein, CDR3 DNA. A D gene is named only where the DNA matches it firmly. Size is omitted from some rows. Given values are once, few, many or a class for expanded clones.

d_gene: NA; v_gene: TRBV4-2; j_gene: TRBJ2-3; abundance: NA; CDR3aa: CASSQDRGGELSSTDTQYF; CDR3nt: TGTGCCAGCAGCCAAGATAGGGGCGGGGAGCTCTCTAGCACAGATACGCAGTATTTT
d_gene: NA; v_gene: TRBV19; j_gene: TRBJ1-5; abundance: NA; CDR3aa: CASSLRAFNQPQHF; CDR3nt: TGTGCCAGTAGTCTCCGAGCCTTCAATCAGCCCCAGCATTTT
d_gene: TRBD1; v_gene: TRBV12-3/TRBV12-4; j_gene: TRBJ1-1; abundance: NA; CDR3aa: CASSGTVNTEAFF; CDR3nt: TGTGCCAGCAGCGGGACAGTAAACACTGAAGCTTTCTTT
d_gene: NA; v_gene: TRBV16; j_gene: TRBJ1-2; abundance: NA; CDR3aa: CASSQAGNSNYGYTF; CDR3nt: TGTGCCAGCAGCCAGGCGGGGAACAGCAACTATGGCTACACCTTC
d_gene: NA; v_gene: TRBV28; j_gene: TRBJ1-3; abundance: NA; CDR3aa: CASSLLSSGNTIYF; CDR3nt: TGTGCCAGCAGTTTACTGAGCTCTGGAAACACCATATATTTT
d_gene: TRBD1; v_gene: TRBV15; j_gene: TRBJ2-7; abundance: NA; CDR3aa: CATKPGQGRSYEQYF; CDR3nt: TGTGCCACCAAACCGGGACAGGGCCGCTCCTACGAGCAGTACTTC
d_gene: NA; v_gene: TRBV6-5; j_gene: TRBJ1-4; abundance: NA; CDR3aa: CASSYSAGGEKLFF; CDR3nt: TGTGCCAGCAGTTACTCGGCGGGAGGTGAAAAACTGTTTTTT
d_gene: NA; v_gene: TRBV14; j_gene: TRBJ2-5; abundance: NA; CDR3aa: CASSIAGARETQYF; CDR3nt: TGTGCCAGCAGCATCGCGGGGGCCCGAGAGACCCAGTACTTC
d_gene: NA; v_gene: TRBV12-3/TRBV12-4; j_gene: TRBJ1-2; abundance: NA; CDR3aa: CASSLGTRGYTF; CDR3nt: TGTGCCAGCAGTTTAGGGACAAGGGGCTACACCTTC
d_gene: NA; v_gene: TRBV11-3; j_gene: TRBJ2-5; abundance: NA; CDR3aa: CASSLGGAGVLLQETQYF; CDR3nt: TGTGCCAGCAGCTTAGGGGGAGCAGGGGTTCTCTTACAAGAGACCCAGTACTTC
d_gene: NA; v_gene: TRBV19; j_gene: TRBJ1-1; abundance: NA; CDR3aa: CASSLRGGANTEAFF; CDR3nt: TGTGCCAGTAGTCTCCGGGGGGGTGCAAACACTGAAGCTTTCTTT
d_gene: NA; v_gene: TRBV5-1; j_gene: TRBJ1-2; abundance: NA; CDR3aa: CASRSTPDYGYTF; CDR3nt: TGCGCCAGCAGGTCGACACCCGACTATGGCTACACCTTC
d_gene: TRBD1; v_gene: TRBV13; j_gene: TRBJ1-6; abundance: NA; CDR3aa: CASSSTGVNSPLHF; CDR3nt: TGTGCCAGCAGCTCAACAGGGGTTAATTCACCCCTCCACTTT
d_gene: TRBD1; v_gene: TRBV5-1; j_gene: TRBJ1-2; abundance: NA; CDR3aa: CASSRTGTEPYGYTF; CDR3nt: TGCGCCAGCAGCCGAACCGGGACAGAGCCTTATGGCTACACCTTC
d_gene: TRBD2; v_gene: TRBV19; j_gene: TRBJ2-1; abundance: NA; CDR3aa: CASSRIGLAGGQSSSYNEQFF; CDR3nt: TGTGCCAGTAGTAGGATCGGACTAGCGGGAGGGCAATCCAGCTCCTACAATGAGCAGTTCTTC
d_gene: NA; v_gene: TRBV12-5; j_gene: TRBJ1-6; abundance: NA; CDR3aa: CASGLAPSSYNSPLHF; CDR3nt: TGTGCTAGTGGTTTGGCTCCGAGCTCCTATAATTCACCCCTCCACTTT
d_gene: TRBD1; v_gene: TRBV30; j_gene: TRBJ1-5; abundance: NA; CDR3aa: CAWSAWDREAYSNQPQHF; CDR3nt: TGTGCCTGGAGTGCCTGGGACAGGGAGGCCTATAGCAATCAGCCCCAGCATTTT
d_gene: NA; v_gene: TRBV7-8; j_gene: TRBJ1-5; abundance: few; CDR3aa: CASSEPGAYQPQHF; CDR3nt: TGTGCCAGCAGCGAACCGGGAGCCTATCAGCCCCAGCATTTT
d_gene: TRBD1; v_gene: TRBV19; j_gene: TRBJ1-2; abundance: NA; CDR3aa: CASSTRQGGGYTF; CDR3nt: TGTGCCAGTAGTACCCGACAGGGAGGTGGCTACACCTTC
d_gene: NA; v_gene: TRBV9; j_gene: TRBJ2-3; abundance: NA; CDR3aa: CASTNGIDTQYF; CDR3nt: TGTGCCAGCACCAATGGCATTGATACGCAGTATTTT
d_gene: NA; v_gene: TRBV11-3; j_gene: TRBJ2-1; abundance: NA; CDR3aa: CASSPRGRANEQFF; CDR3nt: TGTGCCAGCAGCCCCCGCGGTAGAGCGAATGAGCAGTTCTTC
d_gene: TRBD1; v_gene: TRBV10-3; j_gene: TRBJ1-1; abundance: NA; CDR3aa: CAISTDRVGTEAFF; CDR3nt: TGTGCCATCAGTACCGACAGGGTGGGCACTGAAGCTTTCTTT
d_gene: NA; v_gene: TRBV3-1/TRBV3-2; j_gene: TRBJ2-3; abundance: few; CDR3aa: CASSQEGRRDTQYF; CDR3nt: TGTGCCAGCAGCCAAGAAGGGAGAAGAGATACGCAGTATTTT
d_gene: NA; v_gene: TRBV15; j_gene: TRBJ1-1; abundance: NA; CDR3aa: CATSTAANTEAFF; CDR3nt: TGTGCCACCTCCACAGCTGCTAACACTGAAGCTTTCTTT
d_gene: TRBD2; v_gene: TRBV29-1; j_gene: TRBJ2-3; abundance: once; CDR3aa: CSVPTSGGSGAQYF; CDR3nt: TGCAGCGTCCCCACTAGCGGGGGCTCCGGGGCGCAGTATTTT
d_gene: NA; v_gene: TRBV5-6; j_gene: TRBJ1-2; abundance: few; CDR3aa: CASSAGDYGYTF; CDR3nt: TGTGCCAGCAGTGCAGGGGATTATGGCTACACCTTC
d_gene: TRBD1; v_gene: TRBV14; j_gene: TRBJ2-1; abundance: NA; CDR3aa: CASSQAPDRVNGEQFF; CDR3nt: TGTGCCAGCAGCCAAGCTCCCGACAGGGTTAACGGTGAGCAGTTCTTC
d_gene: NA; v_gene: TRBV6-5; j_gene: TRBJ2-7; abundance: NA; CDR3aa: CASSPGSYEQYF; CDR3nt: TGTGCCAGCAGCCCAGGAAGCTACGAGCAGTACTTC
d_gene: TRBD1; v_gene: TRBV2; j_gene: TRBJ1-1; abundance: NA; CDR3aa: CASRGDRMSEAFF; CDR3nt: TGTGCCAGCAGAGGGGACAGAATGTCTGAAGCTTTCTTT
d_gene: NA; v_gene: TRBV6-5; j_gene: TRBJ1-4; abundance: NA; CDR3aa: CASGMTATNEKLFF; CDR3nt: TGTGCCAGCGGCATGACAGCAACTAATGAAAAACTGTTTTTT
d_gene: TRBD1; v_gene: TRBV3-1/TRBV3-2; j_gene: TRBJ2-7; abundance: NA; CDR3aa: CASSQVPGRGHVEQYF; CDR3nt: TGTGCCAGCAGCCAAGTTCCCGGCAGGGGGCATGTCGAGCAGTACTTC
d_gene: NA; v_gene: TRBV6-1; j_gene: TRBJ2-6; abundance: NA; CDR3aa: CASSESWFGAGANVLTF; CDR3nt: TGTGCCAGCAGTGAAAGTTGGTTTGGGGCCGGGGCCAACGTCCTGACTTTC
d_gene: TRBD1; v_gene: TRBV10-2; j_gene: TRBJ1-2; abundance: NA; CDR3aa: CASTRGDYGYTF; CDR3nt: TGCGCCAGCACCAGGGGGGACTATGGCTACACCTTC
d_gene: NA; v_gene: TRBV11-2; j_gene: TRBJ1-1; abundance: NA; CDR3aa: CASSLTLNTEAFF; CDR3nt: TGTGCCAGCAGCTTAACATTGAACACTGAAGCTTTCTTT
d_gene: NA; v_gene: TRBV11-2; j_gene: TRBJ1-6; abundance: NA; CDR3aa: CASSLDSGQNSPLHF; CDR3nt: TGTGCCAGCAGCTTAGATAGTGGGCAGAATTCACCCCTCCACTTT
d_gene: TRBD1; v_gene: TRBV4-1; j_gene: TRBJ1-2; abundance: NA; CDR3aa: CASSRPGQGAGSYTF; CDR3nt: TGCGCCAGCAGCCGCCCCGGACAGGGGGCTGGCAGCTACACCTTC
d_gene: TRBD1; v_gene: TRBV28; j_gene: TRBJ2-3; abundance: NA; CDR3aa: CASSLHGQGNTQYF; CDR3nt: TGTGCCAGCAGTTTGCACGGACAGGGGAATACGCAGTATTTT
d_gene: TRBD1; v_gene: TRBV7-2; j_gene: TRBJ1-3; abundance: NA; CDR3aa: CASSLGGQGRSGNTIYF; CDR3nt: TGTGCCAGCAGCTTAGGCGGACAGGGACGTTCTGGAAACACCATATATTTT
d_gene: NA; v_gene: TRBV5-6; j_gene: TRBJ2-7; abundance: NA; CDR3aa: CASSTQIYEQYF; CDR3nt: TGTGCCAGCAGCACACAGATCTACGAGCAGTACTTC
d_gene: NA; v_gene: TRBV19; j_gene: TRBJ1-5; abundance: many; CDR3aa: CASSIEGARNQPQHF; CDR3nt: TGTGCCAGTAGTATAGAGGGGGCAAGGAATCAGCCCCAGCATTTT
d_gene: TRBD1; v_gene: TRBV11-1; j_gene: TRBJ1-4; abundance: NA; CDR3aa: CASSFGQGGEKLFF; CDR3nt: TGTGCCAGCAGCTTTGGACAGGGTGGCGAAAAACTGTTTTTT
d_gene: NA; v_gene: TRBV7-6; j_gene: TRBJ2-7; abundance: once; CDR3aa: CASSPTPRYEQYF; CDR3nt: TGTGCCAGCAGCCCCACGCCCCGGTACGAGCAGTACTTC
d_gene: NA; v_gene: TRBV9; j_gene: TRBJ1-1; abundance: NA; CDR3aa: CASSTAADGRTEAFF; CDR3nt: TGTGCCAGCAGCACGGCCGCGGACGGGAGGACTGAAGCTTTCTTT
d_gene: TRBD1; v_gene: TRBV19; j_gene: TRBJ1-5; abundance: NA; CDR3aa: CASSIMDRGYQPQHF; CDR3nt: TGTGCCAGTAGTATTATGGACAGGGGGTATCAGCCCCAGCATTTT